The source of this T cell receptor (beta chain) is a study of shared clonotypes between healthy human individuals. Study results and caveats: Non-shared clonotypes showed lower generation probabilities than clonotypes common to all four donors.

Generated by immunoSEQ multiplex PCR, the TCRdb table keeps only in-frame clones and is missing some. The table includes roughly 2.6 million clones, around nine tenths detected once. V lost 0 bases, J lost 7 bases, and 12 bases lay in between. Germline V gene lookup returns CDR1 LNHNV and CDR2 YYDKDF (reference sequence). The CDR3 has 14 residues. Notes on this clone: Its antigen is not known.

This clonotype was obtained from a man aged 18 to 35 in good health. Sequencing input: naive CD4+ T cells sorted from blood. As to subset: CD45RA+ positively selected. The J gene is TRBJ1-1, the V gene TRBV15; TRBD1 is a possible D gene (5 bases). The CDR3 is CATSRDRGRIEAFF. In nucleotides, the CDR3 is TGTGCCACCAGCAGAGACCGGGGACGGATTGAAGCTTTCTTT.